One TCR beta chain is described in this entry. The specificity of this receptor is unknown. No base quality information exists; no much larger clone differs at one position. The sample originates from a study of T cell responses to AZD1222 COVID-19 vaccine (dated by TCRdb to the early 2020s). A note on the overall study: TCR sequencing was performed for roughly 250 trial participants, of whom some 200 were given two doses of AZD1222 and around 26 were given two doses of MenACWY control vaccine. Trial participants were enrolled into age subgroups of 18-55, 56-69 and 70-plus years, which contained around 150, 29 and 61 TCR-sequenced participants, respectively. Overall study results and their limits: Vaccine-associated CD4 TCRs spanned the whole spike protein, with dominant responses in regions 160-218 and 743-854. Conclusions about previously exposed vaccinees are limited, since just 5 or 6 AZD1222 recipients were seropositive for SARS-CoV-2 at baseline. Reportedly, almost half of the unique spike-specific TCRs recognized epitopes lying outside the regions that are mutated in the B.1.351 and B.1.1.7 variants. Participants were mostly white British, with more females than males. The authors suggested clonal diversity may have been underestimated. Because no samples from the day 14 peak response were available, repertoires could be characterized only after the peak T cell response. Spike-specific TCR breadth and depth rose significantly after two AZD1222 doses compared with day 0 and with MenACWY recipients. The 56-69-year group was small, and its depth increase did not reach significance, likely because of low power.

In the germline V gene, CDR1 corresponds to MNHEY and CDR2 to SVGAGI. The CDR3 numbers 16 residues from cysteine through phenylalanine. The entry retains the CDR3 DNA only, 48 bases that are in frame from base 1. Trimming removed 4 bases from V and 0 bases from J, leaving 13 bases between the germline ends. The time point label on this specimen signifies: about 28 days (+/-7) after the second vaccine dose. AZD1222 recipients given second doses at about 4 weeks or at about 12 weeks were pooled, since spike-specific TCR depth and breadth were not found to differ between the two schedules. Vaccinee samples were obtained from the UK trials COV001 and COV002, which included a single-blind randomized controlled phase 2/3 trial of AZD1222 (ChAdOx1 nCoV-19) in healthy adults. For TCRbeta chain sequencing, PBMC samples from trial participants were taken at day 0 and at day 28 after the second dose. The CDR3 regions of human TCRbeta chains were subjected to immunosequencing. Concerning the study's data processing: Repertoire TCRs were matched against a reference library of SARS-CoV-2-specific TCRs generated with the MIRA antigen-specificity platform. Breadth meant the fraction of unique TCRs that were SARS-CoV-2-associated, whereas depth meant the fraction of total T cells that were SARS-CoV-2-associated. Using the MIRA data, each spike-specific TCR was mapped to the spike region that the TCR reacts to and placed in a CD4 or CD8 class. Log10-transformed breadth and depth values were compared by one-way ANOVA with Sidak's multiple comparisons tests. TCRdb holds this immuneACCESS table with in-frame rearrangements only. Some clones are missing; in checked studies, unresolved V genes explain under half, and the rest has no known cause. For V, J and clone size, that table is used; D and trimming come from the DNA. The sample profile shows about 120,000 clones; about 88% of them were found once. The ten largest make up around 3% of the sample.

Recombination linked TRBV6-5 to TRBJ1-3, with no reliable assignment of the D segment. Sample: peripheral blood, taken 28 days after the second AZD1222 dose. This clonotype was sampled from an adult who received the AZD1222 COVID-19 vaccine. CDR3 loop: CASSFSFTYSGNTIYF. The nucleotide sequence is given as TGTGCCAGCAGTTTTTCTTTTACGTACTCTGGAAACACCATATATTTT.